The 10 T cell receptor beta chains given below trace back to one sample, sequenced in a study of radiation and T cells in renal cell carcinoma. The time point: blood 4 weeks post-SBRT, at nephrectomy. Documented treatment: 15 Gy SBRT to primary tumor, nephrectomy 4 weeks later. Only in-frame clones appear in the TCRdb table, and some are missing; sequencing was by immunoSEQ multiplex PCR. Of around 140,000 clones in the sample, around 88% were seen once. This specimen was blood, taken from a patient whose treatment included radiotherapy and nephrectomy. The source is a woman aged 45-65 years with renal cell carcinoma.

This CDR3 reads CASLSQGNQPQHF. CDR3 nucleotide sequence: TGTGCCAGCTTATCACAGGGTAATCAGCCCCAGCATTTT. The genes are TRBV28 and TRBJ1-5, with a weak D call TRBD1 (6 bases). The germline V gene encodes CDR1 MDHEN and CDR2 SYDVKM. This CDR3 has 13 amino acids. V was cut by 8 bases and J by 4 bases, with 12 bases left in between.

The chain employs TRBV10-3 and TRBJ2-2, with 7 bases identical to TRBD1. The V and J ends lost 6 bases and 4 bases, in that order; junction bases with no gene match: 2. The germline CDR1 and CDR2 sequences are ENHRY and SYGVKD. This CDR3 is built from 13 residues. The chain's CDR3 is CAISDRVTGELFF. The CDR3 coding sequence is TGTGCCATCAGCGACAGGGTCACCGGGGAGCTGTTTTTT.

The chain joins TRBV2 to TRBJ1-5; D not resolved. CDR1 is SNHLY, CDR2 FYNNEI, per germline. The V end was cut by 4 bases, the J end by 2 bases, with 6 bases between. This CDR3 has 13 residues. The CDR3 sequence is CASSVVGNQPQHF. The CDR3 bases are TGTGCCAGCAGTGTCGTAGGCAATCAGCCCCAGCATTTT.

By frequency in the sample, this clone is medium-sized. This CDR3 reads CASRVGTPREQYF. Here the CDR3 DNA reads TGTGCCAGCAGAGTCGGGACACCCCGCGAGCAGTACTTC. The chain joins TRBV28 to TRBJ2-7; perhaps TRBD1 as D (6 bases). Trimming removed 6 bases from V and 6 bases from J, with 15 bases in between. Germline V lookup: CDR1 MDHEN, CDR2 SYDVKM. This CDR3 is 13 amino acids long.

CDR3 DNA sequence: TGTGCCAGCAGTTACTCTGGAAGGGAAAAACTGTTTTTT. Its protein is CASSYSGREKLFF. The V gene is TRBV6-5, the J gene TRBJ1-4; the D is unclear. This CDR3 comprises 13 residues. Germline assignment: CDR1 MNHEY and CDR2 SVGAGI. Trimming took off 0 bases at V and 8 bases at J, with 7 bases between the two ends.

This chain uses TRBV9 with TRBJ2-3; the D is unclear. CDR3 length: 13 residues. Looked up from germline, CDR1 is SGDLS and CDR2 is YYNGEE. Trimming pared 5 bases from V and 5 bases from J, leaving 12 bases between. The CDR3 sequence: CASRPPVGDTQYF. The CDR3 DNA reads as TGTGCCAGCAGGCCCCCCGTGGGAGATACGCAGTATTTT.

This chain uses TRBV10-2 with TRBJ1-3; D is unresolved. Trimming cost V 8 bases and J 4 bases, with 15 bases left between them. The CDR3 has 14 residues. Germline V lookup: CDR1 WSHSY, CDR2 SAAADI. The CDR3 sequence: CASRAGSAGNTIYF. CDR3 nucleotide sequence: TGCGCCAGCCGGGCAGGCAGCGCAGGAAACACCATATATTTT.

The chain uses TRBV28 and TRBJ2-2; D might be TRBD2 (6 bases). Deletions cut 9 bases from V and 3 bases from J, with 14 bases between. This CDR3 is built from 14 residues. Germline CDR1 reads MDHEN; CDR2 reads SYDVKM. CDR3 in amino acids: CASTGTSYTGELFF. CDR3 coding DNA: TGTGCCAGTACCGGGACTTCCTACACCGGGGAGCTGTTTTTT.

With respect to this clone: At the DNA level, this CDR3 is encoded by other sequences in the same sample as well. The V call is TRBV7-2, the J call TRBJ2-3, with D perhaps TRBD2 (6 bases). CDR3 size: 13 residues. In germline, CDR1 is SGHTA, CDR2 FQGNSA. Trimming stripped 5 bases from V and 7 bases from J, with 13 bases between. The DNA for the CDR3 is TGTGCCAGCAGCAGCTACAGGACTAATACGCAGTATTTT. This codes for CASSSYRTNTQYF.

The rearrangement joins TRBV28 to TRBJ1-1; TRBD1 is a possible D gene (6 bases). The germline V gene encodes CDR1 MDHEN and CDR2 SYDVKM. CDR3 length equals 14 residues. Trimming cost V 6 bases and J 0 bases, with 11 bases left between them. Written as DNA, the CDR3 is TGTGCCAGCAGAAACAGGGCAATGAACACTGAAGCTTTCTTT. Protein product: CASRNRAMNTEAFF.